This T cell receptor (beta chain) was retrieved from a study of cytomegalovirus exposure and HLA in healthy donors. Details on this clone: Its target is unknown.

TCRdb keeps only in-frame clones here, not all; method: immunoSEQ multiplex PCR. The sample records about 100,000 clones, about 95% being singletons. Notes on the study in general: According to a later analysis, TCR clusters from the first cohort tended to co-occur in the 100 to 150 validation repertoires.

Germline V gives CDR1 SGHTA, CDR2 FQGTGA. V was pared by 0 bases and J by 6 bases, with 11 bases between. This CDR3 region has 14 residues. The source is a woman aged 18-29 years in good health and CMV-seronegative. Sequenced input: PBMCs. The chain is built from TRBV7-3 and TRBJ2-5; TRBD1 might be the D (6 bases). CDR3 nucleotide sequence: TGTGCCAGCAGCTTAACTGGGGGCCCGCAGACCCAGTACTTC. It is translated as CASSLTGGPQTQYF.